The clone carrying this TCR beta chain is classed as medium-sized. The antigen is unknown. V was cut by 2 bases and J by 5 bases, with 11 bases left in between. This CDR3 comprises 15 residues. The germline CDR1 and CDR2 sequences are SGHRS and YFSETQ. This sample stems from a study of T-cell memory formation after mild COVID-19. Study results and caveats: Those CD4+ clones that contracted were mainly in CM and EM (CD8+ ones in EMRA). Whereas later expanders leaned CD4+, clones contracting day 15 to 85 showed a balanced CD4/CD8 makeup. Second-wave clones reaching peak frequency on day 37 lacked confirmed SARS-CoV-2 specificity.

Constant-segment primers were used for 5'RACE, and the resulting TCR alpha and TCR beta cDNA libraries carried sample barcodes and UMIs. Via MiXCR, TCRdb re-called the 5' RACE reads, giving one row per CDR3 protein. The table records fewer than 5,000 distinct CDR3 sequences, roughly 25% of them present only once. Source material: PBMCs or a T cell subset sorted from them (not recorded which). This chain connects TRBV5-1 to TRBJ1-6; D remains ambiguous. This clonotype originated in an adult who had mild COVID-19 (a few samples of this study predate the infection). Cell type and time point are not known. The CDR3 reads CASSFSPEHNSPLHF. The DNA of the CDR3 is TGCGCCAGCAGCTTTTCCCCAGAACATAATTCACCCCTCCACTTT.